Listed below are T cell receptor beta chains from one sample, sequenced in a study of CD4+ T cells in melanoma. Only in-frame clones appear in the TCRdb table, and some are missing; sequencing was by immunoSEQ multiplex PCR. Of about 50,000 clones listed, 75% to 90% are singletons. Sequencing input: peripheral blood. Receptor source: a human donor with melanoma. Each CDR3 is given with its conserved first and last residue. The D gene is left open where the match is weak. Clone sizes are given selectively: once, few, many, or a class where the clone is expanded.

v_gene	d_gene	abundance	j_gene	CDR3aa	CDR3nt
TRBV11-2	TRBD2	NA	TRBJ2-1	CASSPRTSGGANEQFF	TGTGCCAGCAGCCCCCGGACTAGCGGGGGGGCCAATGAGCAGTTCTTC
TRBV9	NA	NA	TRBJ2-5	CASSVDQWGQETQYF	TGTGCCAGCAGCGTAGACCAATGGGGCCAAGAGACCCAGTACTTC
TRBV18	TRBD1	NA	TRBJ2-7	CASSPRQGYEQYF	TGTGCCAGCTCACCGAGACAGGGCTACGAGCAGTACTTC
TRBV12-5	TRBD2	once	TRBJ2-1	CASGQTSGGPSSYNEQFF	TGTGCTAGTGGTCAGACTAGCGGGGGCCCCAGCTCCTACAATGAGCAGTTCTTC
TRBV7-2	TRBD2	NA	TRBJ2-3	CASSRTSGGAINTQYF	TGTGCCAGCAGCCGGACTAGCGGGGGGGCCATAAATACGCAGTATTTT
TRBV7-2	TRBD1	NA	TRBJ1-2	CASSGRGLLNYGYTF	TGTGCCAGCAGCGGCAGGGGGCTCCTTAACTATGGCTACACCTTC
TRBV11-1	TRBD1	NA	TRBJ2-7	CASSSGTASYEQYF	TGTGCCAGCAGCTCTGGGACAGCAAGCTACGAGCAGTACTTC
TRBV6-6	TRBD1	NA	TRBJ2-1	CASSYATGEFYNEQFF	TGTGCCAGCAGTTACGCGACAGGGGAATTCTACAATGAGCAGTTCTTC
TRBV19	NA	NA	TRBJ1-1	CASSLVNTEAFF	TGTGCCAGTAGTCTCGTGAACACTGAAGCTTTCTTT
TRBV11-2	TRBD1	NA	TRBJ1-1	CASSFTGQGVTEAFF	TGTGCCAGCAGCTTCACCGGACAGGGAGTTACTGAAGCTTTCTTT
TRBV27	NA	NA	TRBJ2-1	CASSLWGGRNEQFF	TGTGCCAGCAGTTTATGGGGGGGGCGTAATGAGCAGTTCTTC
TRBV5-4	NA	NA	TRBJ2-1	CASSLARMSYNEQFF	TGTGCCAGCAGCTTGGCCAGAATGTCCTACAATGAGCAGTTCTTC
TRBV9	NA	NA	TRBJ2-5	CASSVTGRGPQETQYF	TGTGCCAGCAGCGTCACAGGGAGAGGTCCCCAAGAGACCCAGTACTTC
TRBV5-1	NA	NA	TRBJ2-7	CASSFYRGLEQYF	TGCGCCAGCAGCTTCTACAGGGGACTCGAGCAGTACTTC
TRBV11-2	NA	NA	TRBJ2-7	CASRAGGDRGSYEQYF	TGTGCCAGCCGCGCGGGGGGCGACAGGGGCTCCTACGAGCAGTACTTC
TRBV6-1	NA	NA	TRBJ1-4	CASSERDIINEKLFF	TGTGCCAGCAGTGAAAGAGACATAATTAATGAAAAACTGTTTTTT
TRBV19	NA	NA	TRBJ1-4	CASSIAGGNEKLFF	TGTGCCAGTAGTATAGCAGGAGGAAATGAAAAACTGTTTTTT
TRBV7-8	TRBD1	NA	TRBJ1-1	CASSRQGLEAFF	TGTGCCAGCAGCCGACAGGGCTTAGAAGCTTTCTTT
TRBV5-4	TRBD1	NA	TRBJ2-6	CASSQGVMGSGANVLTF	TGTGCCAGCAGCCAGGGGGTCATGGGCTCTGGGGCCAACGTCCTGACTTTC
TRBV5-1	NA	NA	TRBJ1-3	CASSLESGNTIYF	TGCGCCAGCAGTTTGGAATCTGGAAACACCATATATTTT
TRBV7-6	NA	NA	TRBJ1-6	CASSLTGGSPLHF	TGTGCCAGCAGCTTAACAGGCGGGTCACCCCTCCACTTT
TRBV13	TRBD1	NA	TRBJ2-7	CASSSLGQGVYEQYF	TGTGCCAGCAGCTCCCTCGGACAGGGGGTTTACGAGCAGTACTTC
TRBV5-4	TRBD2	NA	TRBJ2-5	CASSSGGLAGGQETQYF	TGTGCCAGCAGCTCTGGGGGACTAGCGGGGGGTCAAGAGACCCAGTACTTC
TRBV4-2	TRBD1	NA	TRBJ2-5	CASSQAGGMETQYF	TGTGCCAGCAGCCAAGCAGGGGGCATGGAGACCCAGTACTTC
TRBV2	NA	NA	TRBJ1-5	CASSGERRVIASISNQPQHF	TGTGCCAGCAGTGGGGAAAGGAGGGTCATCGCATCGATTAGCAATCAGCCCCAGCATTTT
TRBV5-4	NA	NA	TRBJ2-5	CASSLSGVETQYF	TGTGCCAGCAGCTTGTCGGGGGTGGAGACCCAGTACTTC
TRBV23-1	NA	few	TRBJ2-6	CASRFPPSQTPGANVLTF	TGCGCCAGCAGGTTCCCCCCATCCCAAACCCCCGGGGCCAACGTCCTGACTTTC
TRBV7-8	TRBD1	NA	TRBJ2-7	CASSLGTGPYEQYF	TGTGCCAGCAGCTTGGGGACAGGTCCCTACGAGCAGTACTTC
TRBV4-1	NA	NA	TRBJ2-7	CASSQDPHSGAYEQYF	TGCGCCAGCAGCCAAGATCCCCACTCCGGAGCCTACGAGCAGTACTTC
TRBV6-1	NA	NA	TRBJ1-6	CASSEAYPIHPLPLHF	TGTGCCAGCAGTGAAGCGTATCCAATTCACCCCCTGCCCCTCCACTTT
TRBV2	TRBD2	NA	TRBJ2-3	CASREVGGTDTQYF	TGTGCCAGCAGAGAGGTCGGGGGGACAGATACGCAGTATTTT
TRBV27	NA	once	TRBJ2-5	CASTPGRAEGTQYF	TGTGCCAGCACCCCGGGGCGGGCCGAAGGGACCCAGTACTTC
TRBV7-3	NA	NA	TRBJ1-2	CASSRTYRDKDGYTF	TGTGCCAGCAGCCGTACGTACAGGGATAAGGATGGCTACACCTTC
TRBV12-5	TRBD1	NA	TRBJ2-5	CASGLVQGFGETQYF	TGTGCTAGTGGTTTGGTACAGGGGTTTGGTGAGACCCAGTACTTC
TRBV19	NA	NA	TRBJ2-1	CASTPDRYNEQFF	TGTGCCAGTACTCCCGACAGGTACAATGAGCAGTTCTTC
TRBV30	NA	NA	TRBJ2-5	CAWKTKGQETQYF	TGTGCCTGGAAGACAAAAGGGCAAGAGACCCAGTACTTC
TRBV27	TRBD1	once	TRBJ2-3	CASRRGQGTDTQYF	TGTGCCAGCAGAAGGGGACAGGGCACAGATACGCAGTATTTT
TRBV14	NA	few	TRBJ1-3	CASSQDPFVGRSGNTIYF	TGTGCCAGCAGCCAAGATCCGTTTGTAGGCCGCTCTGGAAACACCATATATTTT
TRBV2	NA	NA	TRBJ2-7	CASTYQETYEQYF	TGTGCCAGCACTTATCAGGAAACCTACGAGCAGTACTTC
TRBV11-3	NA	once	TRBJ2-2	CASSREGELFF	TGTGCCAGCAGTCGAGAAGGGGAGCTGTTTTTT
TRBV20-1	NA	NA	TRBJ2-1	CSARKGVGEFF	TGCAGTGCAAGGAAAGGAGTTGGGGAGTTCTTC
TRBV13	NA	NA	TRBJ1-1	CASSPGDTEAFF	TGTGCCAGCAGCCCGGGGGACACTGAAGCTTTCTTT
TRBV14	NA	NA	TRBJ2-7	CASSPRGGGEQYF	TGTGCCAGCAGCCCCCGGGGAGGGGGCGAGCAGTACTTC
TRBV5-3	TRBD1	once	TRBJ2-7	CARSFSIPGQGGYEQYF	TGTGCCAGAAGCTTTAGCATTCCCGGACAGGGTGGCTACGAGCAGTACTTC
TRBV18	NA	NA	TRBJ2-7	CASSPPKNEQYF	TGTGCCAGCTCACCACCTAAAAACGAGCAGTACTTC
TRBV4-3	NA	NA	TRBJ1-2	CASSHADSNYGYTF	TGCGCCAGCAGCCACGCCGACAGTAACTATGGCTACACCTTC
TRBV7-3	NA	NA	TRBJ2-7	CASSEGASYEQYF	TGTGCCAGCAGCGAAGGGGCCAGCTACGAGCAGTACTTC
TRBV5-1	TRBD1	NA	TRBJ1-3	CASSPRTGPGNTIYF	TGCGCCAGCAGCCCCCGGACAGGGCCTGGAAACACCATATATTTT
TRBV5-1	NA	NA	TRBJ1-6	CASSPRGHNSPLHF	TGCGCCAGCAGCCCGAGAGGCCATAATTCACCCCTCCACTTT
TRBV7-2	NA	NA	TRBJ1-2	CASSPTTNYGYTF	TGTGCCAGCAGCCCAACAACTAACTATGGCTACACCTTC
TRBV7-6	NA	NA	TRBJ2-1	CASSLFGGNEQFF	TGTGCCAGCAGCTTATTTGGGGGCAATGAGCAGTTCTTC
TRBV30	TRBD1	NA	TRBJ2-1	CAWSVSGQYYNEQFF	TGTGCCTGGAGTGTTTCGGGACAGTACTACAATGAGCAGTTCTTC
TRBV6-5	NA	NA	TRBJ1-1	CASRMDGGNTEAFF	TGTGCCAGCAGAATGGACGGAGGGAACACTGAAGCTTTCTTT
TRBV10-3	NA	NA	TRBJ2-2	CAISEAGTTGELFF	TGTGCCATCAGTGAAGCAGGGACGACCGGGGAGCTGTTTTTT